This TCR beta chain was identified in a study of T cell responses to AZD1222 COVID-19 vaccine. Using immunoSEQ multiplex PCR, the repertoire was profiled, and TCRdb retains in-frame clones only, with some absent. The top ten hold around 0.99% of the sample, which has around 140,000 clones, approximately 91% seen once. Germline CDR1 is SEHNR and CDR2 is FQNEAQ (reference sequence). The CDR3 contains 17 residues. V gave up 9 bases and J gave up 5 bases; unmatched junction bases: 17. Sequencing was performed on peripheral blood, taken 28 days after the second AZD1222 dose. The sequence was collected from an adult who received the AZD1222 COVID-19 vaccine. The chain carries TRBV7-9 and TRBJ2-2, with 8 bases aligning to TRBD2. This CDR3 is CARGPGGGRPGTGELFF. The CDR3 DNA follows: TGTGCCAGGGGACCGGGAGGCGGGAGGCCGGGTACCGGGGAGCTGTTTTTT.